This paragraph reports one TCR beta chain. Its antigen is not known. The source of the sample is a study of CD8 T cells in ankylosing spondylitis. Study-level findings and limits: CD8+ cells made up the disease-linked clones, which were relatively rare in peripheral blood.

The ends lost 5 bases at V and 4 bases at J; junction bases unmatched: 8. Per germline, CDR1 DFQATT and CDR2 SNEGSKA (reference sequence). The CDR3 runs 15 residues. Using its own MiXCR run on the 5' RACE reads, TCRdb lists one record per CDR3 protein. Of some 300,000 distinct CDR3 sequences listed, less than 25% were seen once; the top ten hold 3% to 4%. The sample was blood, either unsorted or a sorted T cell fraction (not recorded which). The chain carries TRBV20-1 and TRBJ2-3; 11 nucleotides agree with TRBD2. The receptor was derived from a female donor with ankylosing spondylitis or in good health (not recorded which). CDR3 in amino acids: CSALPLAGAPDTQYF. CDR3 nucleotides: TGCAGTGCTCTTCCACTAGCGGGAGCCCCAGATACGCAGTATTTT.